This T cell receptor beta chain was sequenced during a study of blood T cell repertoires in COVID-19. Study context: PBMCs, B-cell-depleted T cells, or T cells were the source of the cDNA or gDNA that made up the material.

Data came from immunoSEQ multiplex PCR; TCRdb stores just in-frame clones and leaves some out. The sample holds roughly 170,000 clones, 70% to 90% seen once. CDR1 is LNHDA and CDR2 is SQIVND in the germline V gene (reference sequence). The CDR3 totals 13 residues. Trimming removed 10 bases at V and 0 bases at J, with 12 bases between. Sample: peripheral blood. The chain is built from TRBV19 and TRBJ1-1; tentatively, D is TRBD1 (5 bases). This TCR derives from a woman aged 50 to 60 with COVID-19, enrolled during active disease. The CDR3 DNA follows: TGTGCCATAAAGGGGCAGATGAACACTGAAGCTTTCTTT. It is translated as CAIKGQMNTEAFF.